The rows below give T cell receptor beta chains drawn from one sample of a study of human T cells and chemical hapten exposure. Using its own MiXCR run on the RACE reads, TCRdb lists one record per CDR3 protein. This table has more than 80,000 distinct CDR3 sequences, 10% to 12% appearing once. This specimen was whole blood, taken in connection with sensitization to the hapten diphenylcyclopropenone (DPC). These TCRs come from a woman aged 55-75 years with alopecia areata. Some clones in this sample may be carry-over from other donors' samples. Both conserved end residues are trimmed from each CDR3.

CDR3aa	v_gene	j_gene
AIRARTYNSPLH	TRBV10-3	TRBJ1-6
ASSQEAGELF	TRBV7-3	TRBJ2-2
ASSQVAGGPYEQY	TRBV7-2	TRBJ2-7
ASSLAGARAGEQF	TRBV5-1	TRBJ2-1
ASSELSTGRY	TRBV6-1	TRBJ2-7
ASSLGSSSGGDNEQF	TRBV11-2	TRBJ2-1
SAKNRGPNEQF	TRBV20-1	TRBJ2-1
ASSYDGGPHSGANVLT	TRBV6-5	TRBJ2-6
AWRQGNSPWTEWQF	TRBV30	TRBJ2-1
AWSRDSTGELF	TRBV30	TRBJ2-2
ASSFGTGSYT	TRBV12-3/TRBV12-4	TRBJ1-2
AWSVLTGNQPQH	TRBV30	TRBJ1-5
ASSLGGLAGADTQY	TRBV13	TRBJ2-3
ASSLKVAGTPLH	TRBV27	TRBJ1-6
ASSEAGPGSPRFTAF	TRBV2	TRBJ1-1
SAPTSGGPKSTDTQY	TRBV20-1	TRBJ2-3
ASSLGRNEKLF	TRBV7-8	TRBJ1-4
ASSLTGGNQPQH	TRBV12-3/TRBV12-4	TRBJ1-5
AISESVGTNTEAF	TRBV10-3	TRBJ1-1
ASSRLAGGSRETQY	TRBV6-2/TRBV6-3	TRBJ2-5
ASSADRPLGTDTQY	TRBV27	TRBJ2-3
ASSFVQGTDTQY	TRBV12-3/TRBV12-4	TRBJ2-3